These 23 T cell receptor beta chains were sequenced from one sample in a study of vaccination and CD4 T cells after COVID-19. Their specific antigens are unknown. Treatment of the sample: roughly 10-day PBMC culture with coronavirus spike peptide pools or control peptides (ViraFEST assay). Researchers collected the unexposed donor's CD4+ T cells before the COVID-19 pandemic (2011-2018). The Oncomine TCR Beta short-read assay sequenced DNA from cultured CD4+ T cells. One entry per CDR3 protein, called by TCRdb with MiXCR from the PCR reads. This table holds around 8,200 distinct CDR3 sequences, approximately 51% found once. Input material: CD4+ T cells from blood, cultured in vitro. Source of these receptors: a human donor in good health.

The V call is TRBV6-5, the J call TRBJ1-1; D is undetermined. The CDR3 totals 13 residues. V dropped 0 bases and J dropped 1 base, with 3 bases sitting between them. Germline V gene data show CDR1 as MNHEY and CDR2 as SVGAGI. The DNA for the CDR3 is TGTGCCAGCAGTTACTCGGAGAACACTGAAGCTTTCTTT. Amino acids: CASSYSENTEAFF.

The V call is TRBV27, the J call TRBJ2-1; D gene uncertain. Trimming shortened V by 6 bases and J by 4 bases, and 10 bases separated the two germline ends. The germline CDR1 and CDR2 sequences are MNHEY and SMNVEV (reference sequence). The CDR3 extends over 13 amino acids. The CDR3 DNA reads as TGTGCCAGCAGACCCAGCGAGTACAATGAGCAGTTCTTC. Its translation: CASRPSEYNEQFF.

J is TRBJ2-5 and V is TRBV7-2, with D maybe TRBD2 (5 bases). CDR1 is SGHTA, CDR2 FQGNSA, per germline. The CDR3 runs to 16 residues. V was shortened by 3 bases and J by 3 bases, with 17 bases between the two germline ends. CDR3 region: CASSFGWGLGEETQYF. CDR3 coding DNA: TGTGCCAGCAGCTTCGGATGGGGTCTGGGAGAAGAGACCCAGTACTTC.

The CDR3 reads CASSEMGLAGDIGELFF. The CDR3 nucleotides are TGTGCCAGCAGTGAAATGGGACTAGCGGGAGACATCGGGGAGCTGTTTTTT. This rearrangement joins TRBV6-4 to TRBJ2-2, with TRBD2 identical over 14 bases. Trimming removed 3 bases from V and 7 bases from J; junction bases left unmatched: 7. Germline V lookup: CDR1 MRHNA, CDR2 SNTAGT. CDR3 length: 17 residues.

This clonotype appeared a few times. The chain carries TRBV6-5 and TRBJ2-2; D may be TRBD2 (6 bases). The length of the CDR3 is 16 residues. Germline values: CDR1 MNHEY, CDR2 SVGAGI. V shed 2 bases and J shed 1 base, with 11 bases lying between them. This CDR3 reads CASSYPGLRNTGELFF. The CDR3, as DNA: TGTGCCAGCAGTTACCCGGGACTTCGGAACACCGGGGAGCTGTTTTTT.

The genes are TRBV7-9 and TRBJ1-1; D possibly corresponds to TRBD1 (6 bases). Germline CDR1 is SEHNR and CDR2 is FQNEAQ (reference sequence). The V and J ends lost 4 bases and 4 bases respectively, with 13 bases between them. The CDR3 consists of 14 residues. The CDR3 nucleotides are TGTGCCAGCAGCTGGGGGACAAAGGGCACTGAAGCTTTCTTT. Translation gives CASSWGTKGTEAFF.

The chain has TRBV15 and TRBJ1-1, with 9 bases fitting TRBD1. This CDR3 comprises 14 residues. The V gene end was trimmed by 0 bases and the J gene end by 11 bases; junction bases not matched to a gene: 7. The germline CDR1 and CDR2 sequences are LNHNV and YYDKDF (reference sequence). The CDR3 reads CATSRDRQGGSAFF. The CDR3 coding sequence is TGTGCCACCAGCAGAGATAGACAGGGGGGAAGCGCTTTCTTT.

J is TRBJ1-1 and V is TRBV12-3 or TRBV12-4; TRBD1 is a possible D gene (6 bases). With 6 bases removed from V and 4 bases from J, the gap between germline ends came to 12 bases. The CDR3 covers 13 residues. As DNA, the CDR3 is TGTGCCAGCAGATACACAGGGACCACTGAAGCTTTCTTT. It specifies CASRYTGTTEAFF.

This clonotype was recorded a few times. This rearrangement joins TRBV12-3 or TRBV12-4 to TRBJ1-2; maybe TRBD1 (5 bases). The CDR3 length is 13 residues. V shed 2 bases and J shed 5 bases, with 9 bases lying between them. CDR3 sequence reads: CASSLLDRYGYTF. The CDR3 DNA sequence: TGTGCCAGCAGTTTACTTGACAGATATGGCTACACCTTC.

In this sample, this clonotype turned up a few times. V and J are TRBV20-1 and TRBJ2-5; a weak D match, TRBD2 (6 bases). The CDR3 has 12 amino acids. Per germline, CDR1 DFQATT and CDR2 SNEGSKA (reference sequence). The V gene lost 3 bases and the J gene lost 4 bases, with 9 bases spanning the gap. The CDR3 nucleotides are TGCAGTGCTAGGCCGGGAGCAGAGACCCAGTACTTC. This sequence encodes CSARPGAETQYF.

The gene calls are TRBV4-1 and TRBJ2-1; 11 positions agree with TRBD2. The junction had 15 bases not matched to a gene; V was cut back by 2 bases and J by 6 bases. From germline, CDR1 is MGHRA and CDR2 YSYEKL. The CDR3 has 19 amino acids. The CDR3 DNA reads as TGCGCCAGCAGCCAACAGGGACTAGCGGTTCCCCCAGGCGGCAATGAGCAGTTCTTC. Translated: CASSQQGLAVPPGGNEQFF.

The sample holds a few counts of this clonotype. V and J are TRBV20-1 and TRBJ2-3, with D perhaps TRBD2 (5 bases). Trimming pared 1 base from V and 0 bases from J, leaving 11 bases between. The CDR3 consists of 15 residues. Germline CDR1 and CDR2: DFQATT and SNEGSKA (reference sequence). CDR3 in DNA: TGCAGTGCTAGAGTAAGGCGGGCGAGCACAGATACGCAGTATTTT. Amino acids: CSARVRRASTDTQYF.

By frequency in the sample, this clonotype is medium-sized. V and J are TRBV7-9 and TRBJ1-1, with TRBD1 matching over 7 bases. This CDR3 contains 15 residues. The V gene end was trimmed by 5 bases and the J gene end by 7 bases; junction bases not matched to a gene: 13. Germline V gene sequence: CDR1 SEHNR, CDR2 FQNEAQ (reference sequence). DNA of the CDR3: TGTGCCAGCAGCCAAGTGGGAGGGGGCGAAATTGAAGCTTTCTTT. Protein product: CASSQVGGGEIEAFF.

This clonotype was counted once. The chain couples TRBV11-3 to TRBJ2-1; D unclear. CDR3 length: 13 residues. Per the germline V gene, CDR1 is SGHNT and CDR2 is YENEEA. With 4 bases removed from V and 9 bases from J, the gap between germline ends came to 13 bases. DNA for the CDR3: TGTGCCAGCAGCTCCATTATTTTCGGTGAGCAGTTCTTC. This translates into CASSSIIFGEQFF. The variable domain in full, completed from reference TRBV11-3 and TRBJ2-1, reads EAGVVQSPRYKIIEKKQPVAFWCNPISGHNTLYWYLQNLGQGPELLIRYENEEAVDDSQLPKDRFSAERLKGVDSTLKIQPAELGDSAVYLCASSSIIFGEQFFGPGTRLTVL.

The table lists this clonotype with a few counts. This chain links TRBV30 with TRBJ1-2; 9 bases are shared with TRBD1. V lost 5 bases and J lost 3; bases outside the gene matches: 10. This CDR3 contains 15 residues. CDR1 and CDR2 from the germline V gene are GTSNPN and SVGIG (reference sequence). The CDR3 coding sequence is TGTGCCTGGCTTAATCCGGGACAGGGTGACTATGGCTACACCTTC. It encodes CAWLNPGQGDYGYTF.

This clonotype was observed a handful of times. V is TRBV6-5 and J is TRBJ2-1, with TRBD2 matching 8 bases. The length of the CDR3 is 14 residues. Per germline, CDR1 MNHEY and CDR2 SVGAGI. The V segment lost 2 bases and the J segment 12 bases; nucleotides outside the gene matches: 9. CDR3 nucleotides: TGTGCCAGCAGTTACGACCTTAGCGGGGCGGGGCAGTTCTTC. It yields the protein CASSYDLSGAGQFF.

The J gene is TRBJ2-3, the V gene TRBV28; D is possibly TRBD2 (6 bases). Germline V lookup: CDR1 MDHEN, CDR2 SYDVKM. The V end lost 5 bases, the J end lost 0 bases, and 12 bases lay between the germline ends. CDR3 size: 15 residues. The CDR3 reads CASSPLAPSTDTQYF. The CDR3 region has the DNA TGTGCCAGCAGTCCCCTAGCGCCTAGCACAGATACGCAGTATTTT.

This clonotype was detected only once. This chain connects TRBV5-5 to TRBJ1-5, with D perhaps TRBD1 (5 bases). This CDR3 is built from 13 residues. Deletions cut 4 bases from V and 7 bases from J, with 12 bases between. In germline, CDR1 is SGHKS, CDR2 YYEKEE (reference sequence). In DNA, the CDR3 is TGTGCCAGCAGCCCCCAGGGAGTGCAGCCCCAGCATTTT. Encoded protein: CASSPQGVQPQHF. The full variable domain, completed using reference TRBV5-5 and TRBJ1-5, is DAGVTQSPTHLIKTRGQQVTLRCSPISGHKSVSWYQQVLGQGPQFIFQYYEKEERGRGNFPDRFSARQFPNYSSELNVNALLLGDSALYLCASSPQGVQPQHFGDGTRLSIL.

The rearrangement uses TRBV6-1 and TRBJ1-2; the match to TRBD1 covers 8 bases. The CDR3 has 15 residues. V trimming: 6 bases; J trimming: 7 bases; junction bases outside the gene matches: 13. Germline V gene lookup returns CDR1 MNHNS and CDR2 SASEGT. CDR3 DNA sequence: TGTGCCAGCAGCCTAGTGCTCCAGGACAGGGCTGGCTACACCTTC. This gives the protein CASSLVLQDRAGYTF.

The chain joins TRBV7-9 to TRBJ2-3; D possibly uses TRBD1 or TRBD2 (6 bases each). This CDR3 region has 15 residues. In germline, CDR1 is SEHNR, CDR2 FQNEAQ (reference sequence). V dropped 1 base and J dropped 1 base, with 9 bases sitting between them. The CDR3 loop reads CASSLGGARTDTQYF. The CDR3 DNA reads TGTGCCAGCAGCTTAGGGGGGGCCCGCACAGATACGCAGTATTTT.

The chain employs TRBV19 and TRBJ2-5; 8 positions agree with TRBD1. Germline V lookup: CDR1 LNHDA, CDR2 SQIVND (reference sequence). The length of the CDR3 is 13 residues. After removal of 6 bases from V and 5 bases from J, the junction contained 5 bases not matched to a gene. The CDR3 DNA reads as TGTGCCAGTAGCGCAGGGGGCTGGGAGACCCAGTACTTC. Protein: CASSAGGWETQYF.

This clonotype was observed a handful of times. The chain employs TRBV7-9 and TRBJ2-7; D perhaps matches TRBD1 (5 bases). The CDR3 totals 16 residues. Germline assignment: CDR1 SEHNR and CDR2 FQNEAQ (reference sequence). V gave up 5 bases and J gave up 2 bases, with 19 bases separating them. The CDR3 loop is CASSHPQSDSAYEQYF. CDR3 sequence (DNA): TGTGCCAGCAGCCACCCCCAGAGCGACAGCGCCTACGAGCAGTACTTC.

The chain is built from TRBV7-2 and TRBJ2-7; 9 nucleotides match TRBD1. The trim removed 3 bases at V and 4 bases at J, leaving 7 bases unmatched. Germline V gene data show CDR1 as SGHTA and CDR2 as FQGNSA. CDR3 length: 15 amino acids. DNA for the CDR3: TGTGCCAGCAGCTTGACGGGACAGGGATCGTACGAGCAGTACTTC. This translates into CASSLTGQGSYEQYF. Complete variable domain (other parts from reference TRBV7-2 and TRBJ2-7): GAGVSQSPSNKVTEKGKDVELRCDPISGHTALYWYRQSLGQGLEFLIYFQGNSAPDKSGLPSDRFSAERTGGSVSTLTIQRTQQEDSAVYLCASSLTGQGSYEQYFGPGTRLTVT.